The 21 T cell receptor beta chains listed next were all sequenced from one sample in a study of regulatory T cells in long-lasting Graves disease. Arm-PCR of CDR3 regions and iRepertoire HTBI primers were used to build TCR beta libraries. TCRdb ran MiXCR on the multiplex PCR reads and lists one entry per CDR3 protein. The sample consists of 530,000 or so distinct CDR3 sequences, roughly 13% of them appearing once. Time point given: newly diagnosed GD, antithyroid drugs for less than 3 months. Preparation of the TCR library used RNA extracted from PBMCs. These same records also appear under a second study, on T cells in Graves' hyperthyroidism and ophthalmopathy.

The starting material was peripheral blood mononuclear cells (PBMCs), obtained at new diagnosis, from a patient treated with antithyroid drugs. Receptors were obtained from a young man with Graves disease.

This clonotype has a handful of counts. The chain has TRBV15 and TRBJ2-2; TRBD2 agrees at 8 bases. CDR1 is LNHNV, CDR2 YYDKDF, per germline (reference sequence). The CDR3 consists of 16 residues. J lost 4 bases, V lost 4 bases, and 8 bases had no gene match. CDR3 nucleotide sequence: TGTGCCACCAGCATTTTGAGCGGGAGTGGCACCGGGGAGCTGTTTTTT. Its translation is CATSILSGSGTGELFF.

This clonotype was counted ten times or more. This chain connects TRBV9 to TRBJ2-5; TRBD2 is a possible D gene (5 bases). CDR3 length equals 15 residues. V was shortened by 3 bases and J by 1 base, with 13 bases between the two germline ends. CDR1 is SGDLS, CDR2 YYNGEE, per germline. The CDR3 sequence: CASSDSGGFQETQYF. The CDR3 DNA follows: TGTGCCAGCAGCGACTCGGGCGGGTTCCAAGAGACCCAGTACTTC.

The chain links TRBV7-9 to TRBJ2-3, with D unresolved. CDR3 length: 17 amino acids. Germline CDR1 reads SEHNR; CDR2 reads FQNEAQ (reference sequence). V was shortened by 4 bases and J by 0 bases, with 17 bases between the two germline ends. The CDR3 sequence is CASSSRDGQGSTDTQYF. Written as DNA, the CDR3 is TGTGCCAGCAGCTCCCGAGATGGGCAAGGGAGCACAGATACGCAGTATTTT.

This clonotype appeared many times. The chain employs TRBV18 and TRBJ1-1, with TRBD1 identical over 11 bases. The V segment lost 4 bases and the J segment 1 base; nucleotides outside the gene matches: 2. Germline lookup yields CDR1 KGHSH and CDR2 LQKENI. The CDR3 loop spans 15 amino acids. Here the CDR3 reads CASSQGTGGNTEAFF. As DNA, the CDR3 is TGTGCCAGCTCACAAGGGACAGGGGGGAACACTGAAGCTTTCTTT.

Only a few counts were recorded for this clonotype. One base away lies a much larger clone, so this may be a sequencing read error. The CDR3 end shows no conserved phenylalanine or tryptophan, and so a read error is likely. The rearrangement joins TRBV11-2 to TRBJ2-1; 10 nucleotides agree with TRBD2. Germline V gene sequence: CDR1 SGHAT, CDR2 FQNNGV. The V and J ends lost 0 bases and 9 bases, in that order; junction bases with no gene match: 5. The CDR3 extends over 15 amino acids. CDR3 nucleotides: TGTGCCAGCAGCTTAGATGCTAGCGGGAGCACTGAGCAGTTCTCC. Translating gives CASSLDASGSTEQFS.

This clonotype was recorded many times. This chain uses TRBV12-3 or TRBV12-4 with TRBJ2-1, with 11 bases matching TRBD2. The junction had 9 bases not matched to a gene; V was cut back by 5 bases and J by 6 bases. The CDR3 has 16 amino acids. The CDR3 spells CASSRIAGGLGNEQFF. CDR3 in DNA: TGTGCCAGCAGTCGTATAGCGGGAGGGTTAGGCAATGAGCAGTTCTTC.

This clonotype was picked up many times. The rearrangement uses TRBV5-4 and TRBJ2-5; 10 bases fit TRBD2. CDR1 and CDR2 (germline): SGHNT, YYREEE (reference sequence). With V trimmed by 7 bases and J by 4 bases, 13 bases remained unmatched. The CDR3 runs to 16 residues. The CDR3 protein is CASASAAGGLLETQYF. The CDR3 region has the DNA TGTGCCAGCGCTTCCGCAGCGGGAGGGTTGTTAGAGACCCAGTACTTC.

This clonotype has ten or more counts. This chain connects TRBV6-1 to TRBJ1-1; D ambiguous. The germline V gene has CDR1 MNHNS and CDR2 SASEGT. V gave up 7 bases and J gave up 0 bases, with 9 bases separating them. This CDR3 contains 13 residues. DNA of the CDR3: TGTGCCAGCACCTCCAGGTTGAACACTGAAGCTTTCTTT. Amino acids: CASTSRLNTEAFF.

This clonotype came up a few times. The V call is TRBV13, the J call TRBJ2-7; D uncertain. V lost 2 bases and J lost 5, with 13 bases in between. The germline CDR1 and CDR2 sequences are PRHDT and FYEKMQ (reference sequence). The CDR3 is 14 amino acids. Here the CDR3 DNA reads TGTGCCAGCAGCTTAAGTATGGGTCCCCACGAGCAGTACTTC. It codes for CASSLSMGPHEQYF.

A word on this clonotype: A read error may explain this, as a much larger clone is one base away. The CDR3 sequence is CASKREEPKGYTF. The CDR3 DNA sequence: TGTGCCAGCAAAAGGGAGGAGCCGAAGGGCTACACCTTC. The chain has TRBV2 and TRBJ1-2; D remains ambiguous. CDR1 and CDR2 (germline): SNHLY, FYNNEI. Between the trimmed V and J ends, which lost 7 bases and 8 bases, there was a span of 17 bases. The CDR3 length is 13 residues.

The count of this clonotype is one. This sequence joins TRBV12-3 or TRBV12-4 and TRBJ2-5; D remains unclear. The ends were cut back, 1 base at V and 5 bases at J, with 11 bases in the middle. The CDR3 is 14 amino acids. CDR3 sequence reads: CASSLVGILETQYF. The CDR3 DNA sequence: TGTGCCAGCAGTTTAGTGGGGATTTTGGAGACCCAGTACTTC.

This chain joins TRBV3-1 and TRBJ1-3, with D unresolved. Trimming shortened V by 4 bases and J by 0 bases, and 13 bases separated the two germline ends. The CDR3 runs 16 residues. Germline lookup yields CDR1 LGHDT and CDR2 YNNKEL (reference sequence). The chain's CDR3 is CASSPQVFSSGNTIYF. In nucleotides, the CDR3 is TGTGCCAGCAGCCCCCAAGTGTTTTCCTCTGGAAACACCATATATTTT.

This clonotype has a count of ten or more. This chain links TRBV6-1 with TRBJ1-1; D unclear. Germline CDR1 reads MNHNS; CDR2 reads SASEGT. Trimming stripped 3 bases from V and 2 bases from J, with 10 bases between. CDR3 length equals 14 residues. The CDR3: CASSDMGGNTEAFF. CDR3 coding DNA: TGTGCCAGCAGTGATATGGGAGGCAACACTGAAGCTTTCTTT.

The sample holds many counts of this clonotype. The J gene is TRBJ2-7, the V gene TRBV6-5, with 8 bases lining up with TRBD2. Germline CDR1 is MNHEY and CDR2 is SVGAGI. The trim removed 0 bases at V and 3 bases at J, leaving 7 bases unmatched. CDR3 length equals 16 residues. CDR3 residues: CASSYSITSGYYEQYF. CDR3 DNA sequence: TGTGCCAGCAGTTACTCGATAACTAGCGGCTACTACGAGCAGTACTTC.

The chain combines TRBV25-1 with TRBJ1-4; no firm D call. V lost 6 bases and J 5 bases, leaving 16 bases between the germline ends. Germline CDR1 MGHDK, CDR2 SYGVNS. The CDR3 has 15 residues. The CDR3 region is CASRGDPKLNEKLFF. The CDR3 nucleotides are TGTGCCAGCAGGGGAGACCCAAAGCTAAATGAAAAACTGTTTTTT.

This clonotype has at least ten counts. This chain joins TRBV20-1 and TRBJ2-5; 7 bases are shared with TRBD1. The CDR3 consists of 15 residues. Per germline, CDR1 DFQATT and CDR2 SNEGSKA (reference sequence). V lost 6 bases, J lost 4 bases, and 14 bases stayed unmatched. The CDR3 sequence: CSAKRGNRGGETQYF. The CDR3 DNA is TGCAGTGCAAAGAGGGGGAACAGGGGCGGAGAGACCCAGTACTTC.

This clonotype appeared many times. The chain is built from TRBV2 and TRBJ2-3; 8 bases align to TRBD2. Per the germline V gene, CDR1 is SNHLY and CDR2 is FYNNEI. There are 14 residues in the CDR3. With 7 bases clipped from V and 4 bases from J, the junction kept 7 bases outside the gene matches. CDR3 amino acids: CASKGLAPPDTQYF. The CDR3 DNA sequence: TGTGCCAGCAAAGGACTAGCTCCCCCAGATACGCAGTATTTT.

The chain carries TRBV6-9 and TRBJ1-3; 7 bases line up with TRBD1. The CDR3 covers 16 residues. Trimming removed 3 bases from V and 0 bases from J; junction bases left unmatched: 5. Germline V gives CDR1 MNHGY, CDR2 SVAAGI. For the CDR3, the DNA is TGTGCCAGCAGTTACGGACAGGAAGACTCTGGAAACACCATATATTTT. Protein: CASSYGQEDSGNTIYF.

The chain has TRBV7-8 and TRBJ1-2; D is perhaps TRBD1 (5 bases). Trimming left V 5 bases short and J 7 bases short, with 20 bases between. Looked up from germline, CDR1 is SGHVS and CDR2 is FQNEAQ. The CDR3 is made up of 15 amino acids. The CDR3 DNA reads as TGTGCCAGCAGCGGGACCAATAGAAGGGCGGGTGGCTACACCTTC. Amino acids: CASSGTNRRAGGYTF. Full variable domain (outside the CDR3, taken from reference TRBV7-8 and TRBJ1-2): GAGVSQSPRYKVAKRGQDVALRCDPISGHVSLFWYQQALGQGPEFLTYFQNEAQLDKSGLPSDRFFAERPEGSVSTLKIQRTQQEDSAVYLCASSGTNRRAGGYTFGSGTRLTVV.

The V gene is TRBV10-3, the J gene TRBJ2-3; 7 bases align to TRBD1. The CDR3 spans 13 residues. Germline lookup yields CDR1 ENHRY and CDR2 SYGVKD. V lost 4 bases, J lost 6 bases, and 4 bases stayed unmatched. The CDR3 sequence: CAISGTGEDTQYF. The CDR3 DNA reads as TGTGCCATCAGTGGTACAGGGGAGGATACGCAGTATTTT.

This clonotype was found many times. V and J are TRBV12-3 or TRBV12-4 and TRBJ2-3; possible D gene TRBD2, 6 bases. With 5 bases removed from V and 6 bases from J, the gap between germline ends came to 18 bases. The CDR3 has 15 residues. The CDR3 here is CASSRGLYSRDTQYF. CDR3 bases: TGTGCCAGCAGTCGGGGACTGTATAGTAGGGATACGCAGTATTTT.